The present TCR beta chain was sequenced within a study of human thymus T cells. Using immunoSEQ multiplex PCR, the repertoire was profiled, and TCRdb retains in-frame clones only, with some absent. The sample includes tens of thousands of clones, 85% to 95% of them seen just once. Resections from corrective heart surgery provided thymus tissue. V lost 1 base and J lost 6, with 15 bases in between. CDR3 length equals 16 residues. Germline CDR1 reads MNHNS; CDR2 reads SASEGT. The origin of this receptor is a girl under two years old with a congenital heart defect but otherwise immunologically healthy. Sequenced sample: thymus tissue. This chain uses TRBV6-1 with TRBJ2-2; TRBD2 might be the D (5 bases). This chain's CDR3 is CASSEVKGWGAGELFF. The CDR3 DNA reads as TGTGCCAGCAGTGAAGTGAAGGGCTGGGGAGCCGGGGAGCTGTTTTTT.